The T cell receptor (beta chain) under discussion was sequenced for a study of blood T cells in healthy people across ages. With a J-beta primer mix and a sample-barcoded 5' primer, a second PCR ran 7 to 11 cycles. TCRdb independently ran MiXCR on the 5' RACE reads; one entry per CDR3 protein. The table lists 550,000 to 650,000 distinct CDR3 sequences, 25% to 35% of them singletons. V was cut by 0 bases and J by 6 bases, with 8 bases left in between. The CDR3 totals 14 residues. Germline V gene sequence: CDR1 LGHNA, CDR2 YSLEER. These data were also reused for a study on T cells of mothers and their children.

This sequence joins TRBV4-3 and TRBJ2-2, with D hard to call. The source of this sequence is a boy between 2 and 10 years old in good health. The sequencing sample was made of blood. This chain's CDR3 is CASSQESDAGELFF. DNA for the CDR3: TGCGCCAGCAGCCAAGAAAGTGACGCCGGGGAGCTGTTTTTT.